This T cell receptor beta chain was retrieved from a study of blood T cell repertoires in COVID-19. Here immunoSEQ multiplex PCR was the method, and the copy in TCRdb shows in-frame clones only, minus some. This sample has under 150,000 clones, with around four fifths found just once. This CDR3 is built from 18 residues. J lost 4 bases, V lost 0 bases, and 13 bases had no gene match. Germline V gives CDR1 SGHRS, CDR2 YFSETQ. Sequences were obtained from PBMCs or T cells enriched from blood (not recorded which). The chain recombines TRBV5-1 with TRBJ1-2; TRBD1 matches at 9 bases. The TCR originated in a woman aged 40 to 50 who had recovered from COVID-19. In nucleotides, the CDR3 is TGCGCCAGCAGCTTGGCCTCCACAGGGGACAGGGACCCCTATGGCTACACCTTC. Protein: CASSLASTGDRDPYGYTF.